Listed here is a single T cell receptor beta chain. This sample is part of a study of cytomegalovirus exposure and HLA in healthy donors. This PCR relied on a set of 60 Vbeta primers and 13 Jbeta primers. TCRdb's copy holds only in-frame clones and misses some; the assay was immunoSEQ multiplex PCR. The table shows 58,000 or so clones, with roughly 70% occurring only once. Sequenced sample: PBMCs. This clonotype originated in a man in his fifties in good health and CMV-seropositive.

The CDR3 bases are TGCGCCAGCAGTGTATCGGGGTCGAGCACAGATACGCAGTATTTT. Its protein product is CASSVSGSSTDTQYF. The chain employs TRBV10-1 and TRBJ2-3; D is possibly TRBD2 (5 bases). The CDR3 contains 15 residues. Germline assignment: CDR1 WNHNN and CDR2 SYGVQD (reference sequence). V was shortened by 4 bases and J by 0 bases, with 11 bases between the two germline ends.